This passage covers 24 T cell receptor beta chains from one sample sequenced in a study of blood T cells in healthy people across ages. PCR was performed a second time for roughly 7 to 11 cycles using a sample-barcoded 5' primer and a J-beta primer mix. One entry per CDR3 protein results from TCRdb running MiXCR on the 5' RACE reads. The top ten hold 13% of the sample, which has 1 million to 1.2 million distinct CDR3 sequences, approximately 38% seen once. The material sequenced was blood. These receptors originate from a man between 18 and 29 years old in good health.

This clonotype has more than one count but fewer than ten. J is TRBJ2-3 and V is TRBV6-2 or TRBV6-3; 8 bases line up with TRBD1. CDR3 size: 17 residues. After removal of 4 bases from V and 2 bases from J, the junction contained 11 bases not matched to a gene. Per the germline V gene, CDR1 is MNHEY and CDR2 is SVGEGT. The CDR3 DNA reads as TGTGCCAGCAGTTGGGCTCGGACAGGGATCACCACAGATACGCAGTATTTT. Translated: CASSWARTGITTDTQYF.

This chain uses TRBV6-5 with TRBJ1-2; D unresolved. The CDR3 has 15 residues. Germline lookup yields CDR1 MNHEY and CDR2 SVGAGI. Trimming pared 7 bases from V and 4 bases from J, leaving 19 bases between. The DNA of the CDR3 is TGTGCCAGCACCACCGGATCAGCGTTGAGCTATGGCTACACCTTC. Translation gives CASTTGSALSYGYTF.

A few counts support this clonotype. Here the CDR3 DNA reads TGCAGTGCTGATCACGGGGGGAGCTCCTACAATGAGCAGTTCTTC. It yields the protein CSADHGGSSYNEQFF. The V and J genes are TRBV20-1 and TRBJ2-1; the match to TRBD2 covers 7 bases. The CDR3 spans 15 residues. V was pared by 5 bases and J by 0 bases, with 7 bases of the junction left unmatched. Germline V gives CDR1 DFQATT, CDR2 SNEGSKA (reference sequence).

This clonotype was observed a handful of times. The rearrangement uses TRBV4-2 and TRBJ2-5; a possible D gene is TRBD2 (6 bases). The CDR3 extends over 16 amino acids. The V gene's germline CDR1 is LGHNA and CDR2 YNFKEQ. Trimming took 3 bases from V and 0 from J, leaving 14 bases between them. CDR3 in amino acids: CASSQAAGLHQETQYF. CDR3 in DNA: TGTGCCAGCAGCCAGGCCGCGGGACTCCACCAAGAGACCCAGTACTTC.

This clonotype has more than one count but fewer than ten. The chain's CDR3 is CASSLQGQGYGYTF. CDR3 sequence (DNA): TGTGCCAGCAGTTTACAGGGACAGGGGTATGGCTACACCTTC. The V gene is TRBV27, the J gene TRBJ1-2, with 10 bases matching TRBD1. With V trimmed by 2 bases and J by 5 bases, 2 bases remained unmatched. This CDR3 has 14 amino acids. The germline V gene has CDR1 MNHEY and CDR2 SMNVEV (reference sequence).

CDR3 nucleotides: TGCACCGGACTAGCGGACTACACAGATACGCAGTATTTT. Residues: CTGLADYTDTQYF. This chain connects TRBV20-1 to TRBJ2-3; 10 bases are shared with TRBD2. Germline CDR1 and CDR2: DFQATT and SNEGSKA (reference sequence). The CDR3 totals 13 residues.

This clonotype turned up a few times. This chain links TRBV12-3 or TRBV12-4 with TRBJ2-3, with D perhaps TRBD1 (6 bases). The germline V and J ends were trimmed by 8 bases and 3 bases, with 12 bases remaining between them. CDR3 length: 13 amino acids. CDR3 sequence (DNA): TGTGCCAGCGGTCCGCAGGGGACAGATACGCAGTATTTT. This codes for CASGPQGTDTQYF.

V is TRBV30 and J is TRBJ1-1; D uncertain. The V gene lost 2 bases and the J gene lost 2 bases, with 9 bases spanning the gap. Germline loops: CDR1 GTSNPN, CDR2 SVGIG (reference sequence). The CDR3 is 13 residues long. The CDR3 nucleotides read TGTGCCTGGAGTCGATCGTTCAACACTGAAGCTTTCTTT. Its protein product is CAWSRSFNTEAFF.

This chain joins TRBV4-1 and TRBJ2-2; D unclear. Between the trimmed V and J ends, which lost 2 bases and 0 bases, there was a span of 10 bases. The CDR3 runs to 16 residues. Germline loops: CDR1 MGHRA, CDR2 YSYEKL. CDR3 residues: CASSQRVMANTGELFF. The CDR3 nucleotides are TGCGCCAGCAGCCAAAGGGTTATGGCGAACACCGGGGAGCTGTTTTTT.

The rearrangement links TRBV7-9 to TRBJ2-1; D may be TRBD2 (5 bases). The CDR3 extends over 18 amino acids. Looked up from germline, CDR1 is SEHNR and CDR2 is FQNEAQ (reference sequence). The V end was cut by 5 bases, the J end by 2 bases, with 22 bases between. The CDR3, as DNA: TGTGCCAGCAGCCTAAGGCCACGCGGGCAGCTTGCCTACAATGAGCAGTTCTTC. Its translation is CASSLRPRGQLAYNEQFF.

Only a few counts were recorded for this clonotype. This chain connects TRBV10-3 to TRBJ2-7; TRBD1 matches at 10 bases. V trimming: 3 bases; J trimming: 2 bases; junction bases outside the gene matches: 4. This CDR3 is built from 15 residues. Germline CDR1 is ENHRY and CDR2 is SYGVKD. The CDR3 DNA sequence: TGTGCCATCAGTGACAGCGGGACAGGGGCCTACGAGCAGTACTTC. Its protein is CAISDSGTGAYEQYF.

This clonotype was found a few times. For the CDR3, the DNA is TGTGCCAGCAGCAGAGATATATTAGGCGAGACCCAGTACTTC. Its translation is CASSRDILGETQYF. This rearrangement joins TRBV7-9 to TRBJ2-5; unclear D gene. CDR1 and CDR2 from the germline V gene are SEHNR and FQNEAQ (reference sequence). This CDR3 spans 14 amino acids. V shed 5 bases and J shed 5 bases, with 15 bases lying between them.

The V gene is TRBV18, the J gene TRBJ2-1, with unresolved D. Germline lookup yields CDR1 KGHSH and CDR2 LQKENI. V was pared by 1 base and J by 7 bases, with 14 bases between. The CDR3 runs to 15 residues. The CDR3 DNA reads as TGTGCCAGCTCACCACGTTCCCAGGCGGTAAATGAGCAGTTCTTC. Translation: CASSPRSQAVNEQFF.

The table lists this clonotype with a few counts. For the CDR3, the DNA is TGTGCCACCAGCAGAGGGACCGGGGGCGCCTACAATGAGCAGTTCTTC. Protein sequence: CATSRGTGGAYNEQFF. The chain is built from TRBV15 and TRBJ2-1; D may match TRBD1 or TRBD2 (6 bases each). Germline CDR1 and CDR2: LNHNV and YYDKDF (reference sequence). The V end lost 1 base, the J end lost 2 bases, and 12 bases lay between the germline ends. The CDR3 loop spans 16 amino acids.

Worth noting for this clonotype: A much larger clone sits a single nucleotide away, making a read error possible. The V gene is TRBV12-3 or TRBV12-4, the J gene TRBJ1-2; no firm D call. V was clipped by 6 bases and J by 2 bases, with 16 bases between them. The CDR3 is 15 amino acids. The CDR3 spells CASRLGVRENYGYTF. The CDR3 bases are TGTGCCAGCAGACTTGGTGTTCGGGAAAACTATGGCTACACCTTC.

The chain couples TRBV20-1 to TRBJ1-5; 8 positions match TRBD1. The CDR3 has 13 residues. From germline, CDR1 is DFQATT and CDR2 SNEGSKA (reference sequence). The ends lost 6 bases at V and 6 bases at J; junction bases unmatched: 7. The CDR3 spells CSATQGAGQPQHF. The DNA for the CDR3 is TGCAGTGCAACCCAGGGGGCCGGTCAGCCCCAGCATTTT.

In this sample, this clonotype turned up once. As DNA, the CDR3 is TGTGCCAGCAGTTACTCAGTAGGTCGGGGGAATGAGCAGTACTTC. Protein product: CASSYSVGRGNEQYF. The chain carries TRBV6-2 or TRBV6-3 and TRBJ2-7; tentative D call: TRBD2 (6 bases). CDR3 length equals 15 residues. The V end lost 0 bases, the J end lost 7 bases, and 16 bases lay between the germline ends. CDR1 MNHEY and CDR2 SVGEGT come from the germline V gene.

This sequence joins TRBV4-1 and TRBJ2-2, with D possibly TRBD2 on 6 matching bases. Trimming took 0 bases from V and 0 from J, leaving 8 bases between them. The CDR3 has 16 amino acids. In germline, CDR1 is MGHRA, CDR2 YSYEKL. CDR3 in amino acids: CASSQEGGSNTGELFF. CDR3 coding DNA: TGCGCCAGCAGCCAAGAGGGGGGATCGAACACCGGGGAGCTGTTTTTT.

The CDR3 DNA reads TGTGCCAGCAGCAATTGGGACAGGGGAGAAAAACTGTTTTTT. This codes for CASSNWDRGEKLFF. The chain couples TRBV21-1 to TRBJ1-4; the table's D gene call, TRBD1, was not cross checked with the DNA. TRBV21-1 has pseudogene status. CDR3 length: 14 amino acids.

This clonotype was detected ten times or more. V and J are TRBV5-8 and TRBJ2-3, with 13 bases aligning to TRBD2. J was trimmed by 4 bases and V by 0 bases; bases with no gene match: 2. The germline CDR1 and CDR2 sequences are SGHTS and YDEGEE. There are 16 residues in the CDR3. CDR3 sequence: CASSLGTSGGPDTQYF. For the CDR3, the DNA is TGTGCCAGCAGCTTGGGGACTAGCGGGGGCCCAGATACGCAGTATTTT.

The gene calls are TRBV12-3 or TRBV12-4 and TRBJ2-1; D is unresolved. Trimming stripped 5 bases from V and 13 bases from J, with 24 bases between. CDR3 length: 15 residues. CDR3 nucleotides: TGTGCCAGCAGTCCCGGTCAGAGAACCAAAAACATTCAGTTCTTC. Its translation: CASSPGQRTKNIQFF.

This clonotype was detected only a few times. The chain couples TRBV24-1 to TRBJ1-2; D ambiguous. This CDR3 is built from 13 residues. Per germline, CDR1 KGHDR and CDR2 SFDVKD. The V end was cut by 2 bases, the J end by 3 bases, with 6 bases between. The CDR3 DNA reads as TGTGCCACCAGTGATTCAGTGGACTATGGCTACACCTTC. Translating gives CATSDSVDYGYTF.

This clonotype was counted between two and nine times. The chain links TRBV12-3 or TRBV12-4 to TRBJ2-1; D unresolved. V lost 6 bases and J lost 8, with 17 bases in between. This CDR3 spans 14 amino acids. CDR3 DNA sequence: TGTGCCAGCAGCCAACGGTGGGTGCTCGATGAGCAGTTCTTC. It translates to CASSQRWVLDEQFF.

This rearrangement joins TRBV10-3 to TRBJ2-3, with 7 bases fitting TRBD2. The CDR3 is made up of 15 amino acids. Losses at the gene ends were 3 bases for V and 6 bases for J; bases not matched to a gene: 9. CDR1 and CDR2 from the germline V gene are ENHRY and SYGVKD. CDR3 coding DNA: TGTGCCATCAGTGACGACGGACTAGGGGTGGATACGCAGTATTTT. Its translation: CAISDDGLGVDTQYF.